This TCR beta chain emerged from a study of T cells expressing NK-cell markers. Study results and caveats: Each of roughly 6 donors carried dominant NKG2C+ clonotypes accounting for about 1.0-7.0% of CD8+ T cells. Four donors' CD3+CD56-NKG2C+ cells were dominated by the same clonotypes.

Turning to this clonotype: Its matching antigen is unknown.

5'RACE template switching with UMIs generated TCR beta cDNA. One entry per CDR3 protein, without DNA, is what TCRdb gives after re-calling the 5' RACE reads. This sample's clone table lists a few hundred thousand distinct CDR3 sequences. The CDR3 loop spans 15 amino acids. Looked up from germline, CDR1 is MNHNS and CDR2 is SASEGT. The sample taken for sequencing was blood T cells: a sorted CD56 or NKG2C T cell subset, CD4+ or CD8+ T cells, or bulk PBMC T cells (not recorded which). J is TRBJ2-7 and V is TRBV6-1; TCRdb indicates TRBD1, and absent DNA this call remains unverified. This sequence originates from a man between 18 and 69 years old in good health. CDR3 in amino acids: CASSPRGEPRYEQYF.